This entry lists 29 T cell receptor beta chains sequenced from one sample in a study of blood T cell repertoires in COVID-19. TCRdb's table, derived via immunoSEQ multiplex PCR, lists solely in-frame clones and lacks some. The repertoire consists of under 300,000 clones, with just over 90% occurring once and the leading ten covering over 1.5%. Source material: PBMCs or T cells enriched from blood (not recorded which). Every receptor here comes from a woman younger than 30 who had recovered from COVID-19.

This clone showed up just once. The chain recombines TRBV4-3 with TRBJ1-6; TRBD1 matches 9 bases. The CDR3 has 16 residues. V lost 0 bases and J lost 6; bases outside the gene matches: 3. Germline loops: CDR1 LGHNA, CDR2 YSLEER. The CDR3 DNA reads as TGCGCCAGCAGCCAAGATTGGGGACAGGGTAATTCACCCCTCCACTTT. Translating gives CASSQDWGQGNSPLHF.

V gene TRBV18 combines with J gene TRBJ2-7; 13 bases agree with TRBD2. J was trimmed by 9 bases and V by 3 bases; bases with no gene match: 8. The CDR3 totals 15 residues. The germline V gene encodes CDR1 KGHSH and CDR2 LQKENI. CDR3 nucleotides: TGTGCCAGCTCACCCGGACTAGCGGGAGAAGTCGGGCAGTACTTC. Its protein product is CASSPGLAGEVGQYF.

This rearrangement joins TRBV2 to TRBJ2-1; TRBD2 agrees at 8 bases. The germline gives CDR1 SNHLY, CDR2 FYNNEI. The CDR3 has 11 amino acids. The V and J ends lost 8 bases and 12 bases, in that order; junction bases with no gene match: 6. CDR3 DNA sequence: TGTGCCAGCGTCGAACGGGGGGGGCAGTTCTTC. This translates into CASVERGGQFF.

The chain couples TRBV27 to TRBJ2-7, with a tentative D call TRBD2 (6 bases). Germline CDR1 MNHEY, CDR2 SMNVEV (reference sequence). The V end lost 3 bases, the J end lost 4 bases, and 19 bases lay between the germline ends. There are 16 residues in the CDR3. In DNA form, the CDR3 reads TGTGCCAGCAGTTTGGAGGGAGTCCGATTTCCGTACGAGCAGTACTTC. This encodes CASSLEGVRFPYEQYF.

V is TRBV19 and J is TRBJ2-7; possible D gene TRBD1, 5 bases. The CDR3 is 13 residues long. Deletions cut 5 bases from V and 5 bases from J, with 13 bases between. CDR1 LNHDA and CDR2 SQIVND come from the germline V gene (reference sequence). DNA for the CDR3: TGTGCCAGTAGTTACCAGGGTGGGGACGAGCAGTACTTC. Translated, it gives CASSYQGGDEQYF.

This chain uses TRBV9 with TRBJ1-3; D is uncertain. Germline CDR1 reads SGDLS; CDR2 reads YYNGEE. V lost 2 bases to trimming and J lost 4 bases, with 7 bases between them. CDR3 length equals 13 residues. The CDR3 sequence is CASSVRVGNTIYF. In nucleotides, the CDR3 is TGTGCCAGCAGCGTGAGGGTCGGAAACACCATATATTTT.

This rearrangement joins TRBV3-1 (or the pseudogene TRBV3-2) to TRBJ2-3; 9 positions match TRBD2. The CDR3 contains 15 residues. The germline gives CDR1 LGHDT, CDR2 YNNKEL (reference sequence). J was trimmed by 2 bases and V by 4 bases; bases with no gene match: 4. This CDR3 is CASSPSGIDTDTQYF. CDR3 bases: TGTGCCAGCAGCCCTAGCGGGATCGACACAGATACGCAGTATTTT.

This sequence joins TRBV3-1 (or the pseudogene TRBV3-2) and TRBJ2-1, with 13 positions matching TRBD2. There are 16 residues in the CDR3. CDR1 is LGHDT, CDR2 YNNKEL, per germline (reference sequence). V dropped 0 bases and J dropped 15; count of bases not matched to a gene: 11. This CDR3 is CASSQDSRLAGGRSFF. CDR3 nucleotide sequence: TGTGCCAGCAGCCAAGATTCTCGACTAGCGGGAGGACGATCGTTCTTC.

The DNA for the CDR3 is TGCGCCAGCAGCTCCACCGACCAGACGGGACTTGAAGCTTTCTTT. Its translation is CASSSTDQTGLEAFF. The V gene is TRBV5-1, the J gene TRBJ1-1; maybe TRBD1 (5 bases). This CDR3 is built from 15 residues. V gave up 3 bases and J gave up 7 bases, with 19 bases separating them. Germline CDR1 reads SGHRS; CDR2 reads YFSETQ.

V gene TRBV10-3 combines with J gene TRBJ1-1; a weak D match, TRBD1 (5 bases). Germline V lookup: CDR1 ENHRY, CDR2 SYGVKD. Trimming took off 9 bases at V and 5 bases at J, with 19 bases between the two ends. The CDR3 runs 14 residues. DNA of the CDR3: TGTGCCATTCGGGACCTAGCGGGAGGGACTGAAGCTTTCTTT. Encoded protein: CAIRDLAGGTEAFF.

The rearrangement joins TRBV29-1 to TRBJ2-5; 10 bases fit TRBD2. Germline values: CDR1 SQVTM, CDR2 ANQGSEA. The junction had 12 bases not matched to a gene; V was cut back by 4 bases and J by 4 bases. The length of the CDR3 is 16 residues. The CDR3 DNA reads as TGCAGCGTTGGCTTTCGTATTAGCGGGGGGTTAGAGACCCAGTACTTC. It codes for CSVGFRISGGLETQYF.

The chain links TRBV7-6 to TRBJ2-7; TRBD2 might be the D (7 bases). V lost 5 bases, J lost 2 bases, and 19 bases lay in between. In germline, CDR1 is SGHVS, CDR2 FNYEAQ. The CDR3 totals 16 residues. The CDR3 reads CASSLLSGGIPYEQYF. As DNA, the CDR3 is TGTGCCAGCAGCCTATTATCGGGGGGCATACCCTACGAGCAGTACTTC.

The chain employs TRBV10-2 and TRBJ1-1; no clear D gene. Germline values: CDR1 WSHSY, CDR2 SAAADI. V was shortened by 0 bases and J by 8 bases, with 16 bases between the two germline ends. This CDR3 contains 15 residues. The DNA of the CDR3 is TGCGCCAGCAGTGAGTCTCGGATGTGGGCCTCCGAAGCTTTCTTT. Encoded protein: CASSESRMWASEAFF.

This rearrangement joins TRBV5-8 to TRBJ2-3; the match to TRBD2 covers 8 bases. This CDR3 comprises 14 residues. Trimming cost V 6 bases and J 6 bases; bases outside gene matches: 9. Germline loops: CDR1 SGHTS, CDR2 YDEGEE. The CDR3 protein is CASTRGGIWDTQYF. In DNA form, the CDR3 reads TGTGCCAGCACCCGGGGGGGGATTTGGGATACGCAGTATTTT.

This clone was counted a few times. This chain links TRBV28 with TRBJ2-7; TRBD1 might be the D (5 bases). CDR1 is MDHEN and CDR2 is SYDVKM in the germline V gene. There are 16 residues in the CDR3. Trimming took 6 bases from V and 0 from J, leaving 18 bases between them. The CDR3 DNA reads as TGTGCCAGCAGCTACCATGGGGCAGCGAGCTCCTACGAGCAGTACTTC. This translates into CASSYHGAASSYEQYF.

The rearrangement links TRBV6-5 to TRBJ2-2, with 7 bases lining up with TRBD2. The CDR3 covers 12 residues. Trimming removed 5 bases from V and 6 bases from J; junction bases left unmatched: 0. Per the germline V gene, CDR1 is MNHEY and CDR2 is SVGAGI. For the CDR3, the DNA is TGTGCCAGCAGTCGGGGGGCCGGGGAGCTGTTTTTT. It specifies CASSRGAGELFF.

The chain uses TRBV21-1 and TRBJ2-1; the D segment call TRBD2 is taken from the table without a DNA check. TRBV21-1 is labeled a pseudogene. The CDR3 totals 14 residues. CDR3 bases: TGTGCCAGCGGGCCGGGAACACTCCACAATGAGCAGTTCTTC. Its translation is CASGPGTLHNEQFF.

CDR3 DNA: TGTGCCAGCCGCCCACTAGCGGCCCAAGAGACCCAGTACTTC. This gives the protein CASRPLAAQETQYF. The chain couples TRBV2 to TRBJ2-5, with 8 bases fitting TRBD2. Trimming cost V 8 bases and J 1 base; bases outside gene matches: 6. Germline loops: CDR1 SNHLY, CDR2 FYNNEI. The CDR3 has 14 residues. The full variable domain, its missing parts supplied by reference TRBV2 and TRBJ2-5, is EPEVTQTPSHQVTQMGQEVILRCVPISNHLYFYWYRQILGQKVEFLVSFYNNEISEKSEIFDDQFSVERPDGSNFTLKIRSTKLEDSAMYFCASRPLAAQETQYFGPGTRLLVL.

The chain combines TRBV7-2 with TRBJ2-2, with D tentatively TRBD1 (8 bases). Between the trimmed V and J ends, which lost 5 bases and 6 bases, there was a span of 16 bases. The germline V gene has CDR1 SGHTA and CDR2 FQGNSA. CDR3 length: 15 amino acids. CDR3 protein: CASSPQGGRPGELFF. CDR3 bases: TGTGCCAGCAGCCCACAGGGGGGGAGGCCCGGGGAGCTGTTTTTT. Full variable domain (remainder filled in from reference TRBV7-2 and TRBJ2-2): GAGVSQSPSNKVTEKGKDVELRCDPISGHTALYWYRQSLGQGLEFLIYFQGNSAPDKSGLPSDRFSAERTGGSVSTLTIQRTQQEDSAVYLCASSPQGGRPGELFFGEGSRLTVL.

This clone has more than one count but fewer than ten. The rearrangement links TRBV27 to TRBJ2-7; 9 bases align to TRBD1. The CDR3 runs to 20 residues. Unmatched junction bases numbered 22, after V lost 4 bases and J lost 3 bases. Germline loops: CDR1 MNHEY, CDR2 SMNVEV (reference sequence). CDR3 region: CASSSHRLLPGQGISYEQYF. The CDR3 DNA is TGTGCCAGCAGTTCCCACCGACTTCTTCCGGGACAGGGAATTAGCTACGAGCAGTACTTC.

The rearrangement links TRBV10-3 to TRBJ1-1; D ambiguous. Germline values: CDR1 ENHRY, CDR2 SYGVKD. Trimming shortened V by 10 bases and J by 4 bases, and 13 bases separated the two germline ends. The CDR3 has 12 residues. The CDR3 sequence is CATAAIGTEAFF. CDR3 nucleotides: TGTGCCACGGCGGCGATCGGCACTGAAGCTTTCTTT.

The chain has TRBV10-3 and TRBJ2-2; tentative D call: TRBD2 (6 bases). V was cut by 9 bases and J by 7 bases, with 15 bases left in between. The CDR3 covers 13 residues. In germline, CDR1 is ENHRY, CDR2 SYGVKD. Here the CDR3 reads CAMRTITGGELFF. Written as DNA, the CDR3 is TGTGCCATGCGGACTATCACGGGCGGGGAGCTGTTTTTT.

The chain carries TRBV27 and TRBJ1-1, with 9 bases aligning to TRBD1. Looked up from germline, CDR1 is MNHEY and CDR2 is SMNVEV (reference sequence). CDR3 length equals 14 residues. The ends lost 5 bases at V and 3 bases at J; junction bases unmatched: 4. CDR3 protein: CASSPTGGYTEAFF. CDR3 in DNA: TGTGCCAGCAGTCCCACAGGGGGCTACACTGAAGCTTTCTTT.

This chain joins TRBV5-5 and TRBJ2-1; D ambiguous. Trimming shortened V by 1 base and J by 1 base, and 9 bases separated the two germline ends. Germline V lookup: CDR1 SGHKS, CDR2 YYEKEE (reference sequence). This CDR3 has 15 residues. CDR3 DNA sequence: TGTGCCAGCAGCTTGACAGCTACTTCCTACAATGAGCAGTTCTTC. It translates to CASSLTATSYNEQFF.

The chain is built from TRBV28 and TRBJ1-6; TRBD1 matches at 9 bases. V trimming: 5 bases; J trimming: 7 bases; junction bases outside the gene matches: 6. The germline V gene has CDR1 MDHEN and CDR2 SYDVKM. The CDR3 has 15 amino acids. CDR3 sequence (DNA): TGTGCCAGCAGTCCCTTCGGGACAGGGAATTCACCCCTCCACTTT. It is translated as CASSPFGTGNSPLHF.

The chain joins TRBV28 to TRBJ1-5, with 9 bases matching TRBD1. Unmatched junction bases numbered 3, after V lost 5 bases and J lost 1 base. There are 15 residues in the CDR3. Per the germline V gene, CDR1 is MDHEN and CDR2 is SYDVKM. CDR3 in amino acids: CASSTGGASNQPQHF. The CDR3 DNA is TGTGCCAGCAGTACAGGGGGCGCGAGCAATCAGCCCCAGCATTTT.

The chain joins TRBV3-1 (or the pseudogene TRBV3-2) to TRBJ2-1; 14 bases match TRBD2. The ends lost 2 bases at V and 2 bases at J; junction bases unmatched: 8. Germline-derived CDR1 and CDR2 are LGHDT and YNNKEL (reference sequence). The CDR3 sequence is 19 residues long. DNA for the CDR3: TGTGCCAGCAGCCAACCATTCGGACTAGCGGGAGGAGCCTACAATGAGCAGTTCTTC. Its protein product is CASSQPFGLAGGAYNEQFF.

V gene TRBV29-1 combines with J gene TRBJ2-3, with D perhaps TRBD1 (6 bases). The CDR3 loop spans 16 amino acids. The germline gives CDR1 SQVTM, CDR2 ANQGSEA. V lost 6 bases and J 0 bases, leaving 19 bases between the germline ends. CDR3 amino acids: CSVKRTRGTSTDTQYF. The CDR3 coding sequence is TGCAGCGTAAAACGGACCAGGGGAACTAGCACAGATACGCAGTATTTT.

The rearrangement joins TRBV18 to TRBJ1-2; a weak D match, TRBD1 (6 bases). Germline V gene lookup returns CDR1 KGHSH and CDR2 LQKENI. The CDR3 consists of 13 residues. Deletions cut 8 bases from V and 2 bases from J, with 12 bases between. The CDR3 loop reads CASQSDRNYGYTF. DNA of the CDR3: TGTGCCAGCCAAAGCGACAGGAACTATGGCTACACCTTC.